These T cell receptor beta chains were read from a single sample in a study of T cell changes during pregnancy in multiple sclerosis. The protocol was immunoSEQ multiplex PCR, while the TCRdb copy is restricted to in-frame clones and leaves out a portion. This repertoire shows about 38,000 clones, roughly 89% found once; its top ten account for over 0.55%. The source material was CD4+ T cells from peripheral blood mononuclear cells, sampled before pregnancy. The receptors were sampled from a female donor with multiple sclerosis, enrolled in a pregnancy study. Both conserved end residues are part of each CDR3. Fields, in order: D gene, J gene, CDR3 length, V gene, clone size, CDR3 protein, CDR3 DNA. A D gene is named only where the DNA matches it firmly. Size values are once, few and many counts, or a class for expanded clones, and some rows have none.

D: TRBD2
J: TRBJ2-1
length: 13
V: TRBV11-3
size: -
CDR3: CASGRGSYNEQFF
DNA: TGTGCCAGTGGGAGGGGCTCCTACAATGAGCAGTTCTTC

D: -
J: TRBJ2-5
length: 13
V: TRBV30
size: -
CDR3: CAWSVRRGETQYF
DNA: TGTGCCTGGAGTGTGCGCCGAGGGGAGACCCAGTACTTC

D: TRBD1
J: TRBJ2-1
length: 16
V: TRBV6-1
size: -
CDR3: CASSGTTGTSYNEQFF
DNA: TGTGCCAGCAGTGGAACGACAGGGACATCCTACAATGAGCAGTTCTTC

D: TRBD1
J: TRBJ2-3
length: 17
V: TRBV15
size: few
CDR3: CATSRLLSTGGLDTQYF
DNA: TGTGCCACCAGCCGCCTACTATCGACAGGGGGCCTTGATACGCAGTATTTT

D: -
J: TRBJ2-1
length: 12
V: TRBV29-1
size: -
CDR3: CSAERGFDEQFF
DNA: TGCAGCGCCGAACGGGGGTTCGATGAGCAGTTCTTC

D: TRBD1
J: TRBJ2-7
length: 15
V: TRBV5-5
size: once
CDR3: CASSVRTGTPYEQYF
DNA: TGTGCCAGCAGCGTGAGGACAGGGACCCCCTACGAGCAGTACTTC

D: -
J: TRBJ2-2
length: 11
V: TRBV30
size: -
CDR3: CAWSAQEELFF
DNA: TGTGCCTGGAGTGCCCAGGAGGAGCTGTTTTTT

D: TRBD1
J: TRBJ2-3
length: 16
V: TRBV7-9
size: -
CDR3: CASSSGPGGGVDTQYF
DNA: TGTGCCAGCAGTTCCGGGCCAGGGGGCGGAGTCGATACGCAGTATTTT

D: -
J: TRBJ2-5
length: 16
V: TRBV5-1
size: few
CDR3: CASSLSVGAGRETQYF
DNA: TGCGCCAGCAGCTTGTCGGTTGGGGCAGGGCGAGAGACCCAGTACTTC

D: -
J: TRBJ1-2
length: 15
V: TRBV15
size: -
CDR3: CATSREDPTVRGYTF
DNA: TGTGCCACCAGCAGAGAGGACCCGACAGTAAGGGGCTACACCTTC

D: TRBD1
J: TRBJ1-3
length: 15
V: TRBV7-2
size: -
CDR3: CASSASTGSANTIYF
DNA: TGTGCCAGCAGCGCCTCGACAGGGTCGGCAAACACCATATATTTT

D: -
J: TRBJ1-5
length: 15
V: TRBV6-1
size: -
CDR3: CASSEQVYSNQPQHF
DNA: TGTGCCAGCAGTGAACAGGTCTATAGCAATCAGCCCCAGCATTTT

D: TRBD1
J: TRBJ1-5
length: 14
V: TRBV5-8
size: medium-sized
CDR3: CASTWTGILQPQHF
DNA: TGTGCCAGCACCTGGACAGGGATTCTTCAGCCCCAGCATTTT

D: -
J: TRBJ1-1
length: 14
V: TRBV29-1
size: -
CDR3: CSGTWTERNTEAFF
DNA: TGCAGCGGGACTTGGACAGAGCGGAACACTGAAGCTTTCTTT

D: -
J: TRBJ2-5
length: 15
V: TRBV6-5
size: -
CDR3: CASSYSAGTEETQYF
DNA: TGTGCCAGCAGTTACTCTGCGGGAACAGAAGAGACCCAGTACTTC

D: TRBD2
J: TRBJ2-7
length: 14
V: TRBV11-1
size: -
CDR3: CASSSPTSAGEQYF
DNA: TGTGCCAGCAGCTCGCCGACTAGCGCGGGAGAGCAGTACTTC

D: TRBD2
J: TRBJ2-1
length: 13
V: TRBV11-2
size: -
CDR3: CASSPETSQGQFF
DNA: TGTGCCAGCAGCCCCGAGACTAGCCAGGGGCAGTTCTTC

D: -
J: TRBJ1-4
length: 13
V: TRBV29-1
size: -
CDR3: CSVRDQGNEKLFF
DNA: TGCAGCGTTCGTGATCAGGGTAATGAAAAACTGTTTTTT

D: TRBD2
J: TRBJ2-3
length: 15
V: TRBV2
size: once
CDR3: CASRLLAGVPDTQYF
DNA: TGTGCCAGCAGATTACTAGCGGGGGTTCCAGATACGCAGTATTTT

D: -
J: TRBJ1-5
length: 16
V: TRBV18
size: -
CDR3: CASSPLGRLRYQPQHF
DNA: TGTGCCAGCTCACCATTGGGGAGGCTCCGTTATCAGCCCCAGCATTTT

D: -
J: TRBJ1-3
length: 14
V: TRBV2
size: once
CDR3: CASTPGGAGNTIYF
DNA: TGTGCCAGCACCCCCGGGGGGGCTGGAAACACCATATATTTT

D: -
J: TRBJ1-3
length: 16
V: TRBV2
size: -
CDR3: CASSTRRSGAGNTIYF
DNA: TGTGCCAGCAGCACCCGTCGATCAGGGGCTGGAAACACCATATATTTT

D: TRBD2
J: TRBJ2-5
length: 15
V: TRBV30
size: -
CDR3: CAWSVLGGGGETQYF
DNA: TGTGCCTGGAGTGTACTAGGCGGCGGGGGGGAGACCCAGTACTTC

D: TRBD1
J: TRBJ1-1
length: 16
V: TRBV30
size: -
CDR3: CAWRPFTGTVNTEAFF
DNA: TGTGCCTGGAGACCTTTTACCGGGACAGTAAACACTGAAGCTTTCTTT

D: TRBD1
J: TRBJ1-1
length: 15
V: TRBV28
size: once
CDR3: CASSPRGLTWAEAFF
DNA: TGTGCCAGCAGTCCCAGGGGGTTAACGTGGGCTGAAGCTTTCTTT

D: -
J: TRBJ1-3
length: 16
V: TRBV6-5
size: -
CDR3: CASSYEQGPLGNTIYF
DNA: TGTGCCAGCAGTTACGAGCAGGGCCCCCTTGGAAACACCATATATTTT

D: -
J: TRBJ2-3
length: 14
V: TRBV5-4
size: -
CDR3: CASSSGLFTDTQYF
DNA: TGTGCCAGCAGTTCTGGACTATTTACAGATACGCAGTATTTT

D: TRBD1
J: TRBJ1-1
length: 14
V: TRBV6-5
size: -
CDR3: CASSYRGLGTEAFF
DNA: TGTGCCAGCAGTTACAGGGGGCTAGGCACTGAAGCTTTCTTT

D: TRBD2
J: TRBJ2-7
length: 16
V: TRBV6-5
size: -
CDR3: CASSYSNPLAGDEQYF
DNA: TGTGCCAGCAGTTACTCGAATCCCCTAGCGGGGGACGAGCAGTACTTC

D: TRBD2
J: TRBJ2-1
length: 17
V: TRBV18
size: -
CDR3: CASSPSGGHGGYNEQFF
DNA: TGTGCCAGCTCACCAAGCGGGGGGCACGGCGGGTACAATGAGCAGTTCTTC

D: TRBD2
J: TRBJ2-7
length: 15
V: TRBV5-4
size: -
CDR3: CASSYSGAPTYEQYF
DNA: TGTGCCAGCAGTTATAGCGGGGCCCCTACCTACGAGCAGTACTTC

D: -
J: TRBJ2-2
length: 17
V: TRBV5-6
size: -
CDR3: CASSRLMSQEGTGELFF
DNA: TGTGCCAGCAGCCGACTGATGAGTCAGGAGGGCACCGGGGAGCTGTTTTTT

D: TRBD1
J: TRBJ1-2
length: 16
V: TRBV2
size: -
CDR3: CASSGRQGVSNYGYTF
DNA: TGTGCCAGCAGTGGTAGGCAGGGGGTGTCTAACTATGGCTACACCTTC

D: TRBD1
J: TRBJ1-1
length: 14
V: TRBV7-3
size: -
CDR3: CASSISGGNTEAFF
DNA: TGTGCCAGCAGCATTTCAGGGGGTAACACTGAAGCTTTCTTT

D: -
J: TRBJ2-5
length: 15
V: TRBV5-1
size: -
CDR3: CASSLGSTGQETQYF
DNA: TGCGCCAGCAGCTTGGGATCGACAGGCCAAGAGACCCAGTACTTC

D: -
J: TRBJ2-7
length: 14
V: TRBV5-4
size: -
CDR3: CASSLGGETYEQYF
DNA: TGTGCCAGCAGCTTGGGAGGAGAAACCTACGAGCAGTACTTC

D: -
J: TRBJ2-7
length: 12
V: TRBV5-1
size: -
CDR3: CASRGESFQQYF
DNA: TGCGCCAGCAGGGGAGAGAGTTTCCAGCAGTACTTC

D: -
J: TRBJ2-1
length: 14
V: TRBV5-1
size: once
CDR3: CASTFSGSYNEQFF
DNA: TGCGCCAGCACCTTTAGCGGCTCCTACAATGAGCAGTTCTTC

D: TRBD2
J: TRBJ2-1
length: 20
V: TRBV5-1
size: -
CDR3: CASSPSRGTSGGHTYNEQFF
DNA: TGCGCCAGCAGCCCATCACGTGGGACTAGCGGGGGTCATACCTACAATGAGCAGTTCTTC

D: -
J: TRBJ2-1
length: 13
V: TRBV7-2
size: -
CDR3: CASSLVTGNEQFF
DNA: TGTGCCAGCAGCTTAGTCACGGGCAATGAGCAGTTCTTC

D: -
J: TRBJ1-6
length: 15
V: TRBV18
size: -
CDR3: CASSPSILGLSPLHF
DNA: TGTGCCAGCTCACCATCGATCCTTGGCCTTTCACCCCTCCACTTT

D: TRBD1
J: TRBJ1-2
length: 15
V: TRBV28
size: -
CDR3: CASIIASGTGGGYTF
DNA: TGTGCCAGCATTATCGCCTCCGGGACAGGGGGCGGCTACACCTTC

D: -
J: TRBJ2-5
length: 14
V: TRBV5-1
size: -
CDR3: CASSLQGREETQYF
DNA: TGCGCCAGCAGCTTACAGGGAAGGGAGGAGACCCAGTACTTC

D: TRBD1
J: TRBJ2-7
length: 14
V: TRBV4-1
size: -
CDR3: CASSRPTGHYEQYF
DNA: TGCGCCAGCAGCCGACCGACAGGGCACTACGAGCAGTACTTC

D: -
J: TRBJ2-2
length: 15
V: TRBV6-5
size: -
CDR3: CASGLESSNTGELFF
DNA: TGTGCCAGCGGTTTAGAGTCGTCGAACACCGGGGAGCTGTTTTTT

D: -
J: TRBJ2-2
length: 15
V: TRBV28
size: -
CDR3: CASSFRDSYIGELFF
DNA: TGTGCCAGCAGTTTCCGGGACTCCTATATCGGGGAGCTGTTTTTT

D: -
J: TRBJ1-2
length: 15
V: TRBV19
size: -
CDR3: CASSIYPGHHYGYTF
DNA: TGTGCCAGTAGTATTTACCCGGGACACCACTATGGCTACACCTTC

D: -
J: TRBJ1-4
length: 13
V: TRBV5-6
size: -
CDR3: CASSFEGSEKLFF
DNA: TGTGCCAGCAGCTTCGAGGGAAGCGAAAAACTGTTTTTT

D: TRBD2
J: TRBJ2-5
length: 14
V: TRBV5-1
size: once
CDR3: CASSLGEGQETQYF
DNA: TGCGCCAGCTCCTTGGGGGAGGGGCAAGAGACCCAGTACTTC

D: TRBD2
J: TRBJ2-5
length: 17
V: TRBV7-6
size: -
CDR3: CASSLVVAGRSQETQYF
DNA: TGTGCCAGCAGCTTAGTAGTAGCGGGTCGTTCGCAAGAGACCCAGTACTTC

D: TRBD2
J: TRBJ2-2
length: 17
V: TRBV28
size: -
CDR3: CASSPLRGGGLTGELFF
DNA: TGTGCCAGCAGCCCCCTAAGGGGCGGGGGGCTTACCGGGGAGCTGTTTTTT

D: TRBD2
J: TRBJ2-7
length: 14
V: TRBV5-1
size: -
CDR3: CASSLPGGVYEQYF
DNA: TGCGCCAGCAGCTTGCCGGGGGGAGTCTACGAGCAGTACTTC

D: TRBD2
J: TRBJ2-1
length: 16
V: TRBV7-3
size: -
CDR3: CASSSQPGLAPDEQFF
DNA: TGTGCCAGCAGTTCCCAACCGGGACTAGCCCCCGATGAGCAGTTCTTC

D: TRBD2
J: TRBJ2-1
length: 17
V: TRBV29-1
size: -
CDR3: CSVGWTSGGAVYNEQFF
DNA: TGCAGCGTTGGGTGGACTAGCGGGGGGGCCGTCTACAATGAGCAGTTCTTC

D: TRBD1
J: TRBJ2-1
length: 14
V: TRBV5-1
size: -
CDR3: CASSLPTGGNEQFF
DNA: TGCGCCAGCAGCTTGCCGACAGGGGGCAATGAGCAGTTCTTC

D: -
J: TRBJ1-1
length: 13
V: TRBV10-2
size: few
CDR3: CASVDKMNTEAFF
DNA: TGCGCCAGCGTTGACAAGATGAACACTGAAGCTTTCTTT

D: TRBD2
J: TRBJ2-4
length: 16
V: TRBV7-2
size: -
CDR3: CASSPRGTSGGGIQYF
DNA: TGTGCCAGCAGCCCCCGGGGGACTAGCGGGGGAGGCATTCAGTACTTC